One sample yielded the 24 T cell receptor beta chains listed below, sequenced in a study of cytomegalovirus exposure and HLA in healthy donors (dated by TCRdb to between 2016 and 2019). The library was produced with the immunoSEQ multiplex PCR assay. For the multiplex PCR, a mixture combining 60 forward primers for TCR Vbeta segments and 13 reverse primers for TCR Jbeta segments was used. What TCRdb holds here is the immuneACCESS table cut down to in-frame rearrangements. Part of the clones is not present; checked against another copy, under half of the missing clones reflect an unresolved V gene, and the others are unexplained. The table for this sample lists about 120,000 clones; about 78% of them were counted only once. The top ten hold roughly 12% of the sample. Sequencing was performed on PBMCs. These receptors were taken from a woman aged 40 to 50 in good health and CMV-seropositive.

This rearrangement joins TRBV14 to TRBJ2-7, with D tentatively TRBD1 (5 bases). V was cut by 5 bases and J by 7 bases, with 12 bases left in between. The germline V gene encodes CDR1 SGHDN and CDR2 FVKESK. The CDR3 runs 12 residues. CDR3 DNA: TGTGCCAGCAGCGGCTCAGGGAATGAGCAGTACTTC. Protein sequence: CASSGSGNEQYF.

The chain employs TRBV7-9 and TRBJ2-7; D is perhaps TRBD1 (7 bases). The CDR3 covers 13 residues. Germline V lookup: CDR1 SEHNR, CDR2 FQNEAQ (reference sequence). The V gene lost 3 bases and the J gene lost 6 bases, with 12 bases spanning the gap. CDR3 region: CASSLEGAGEQYF. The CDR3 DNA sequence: TGTGCCAGCAGCTTGGAGGGGGCGGGCGAGCAGTACTTC.

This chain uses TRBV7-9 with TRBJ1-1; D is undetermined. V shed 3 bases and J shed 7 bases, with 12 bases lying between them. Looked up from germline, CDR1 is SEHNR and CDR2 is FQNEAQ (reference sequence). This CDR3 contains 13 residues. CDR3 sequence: CASSLKEASEAFF. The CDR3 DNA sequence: TGTGCCAGCAGCTTGAAAGAGGCCAGTGAAGCTTTCTTT.

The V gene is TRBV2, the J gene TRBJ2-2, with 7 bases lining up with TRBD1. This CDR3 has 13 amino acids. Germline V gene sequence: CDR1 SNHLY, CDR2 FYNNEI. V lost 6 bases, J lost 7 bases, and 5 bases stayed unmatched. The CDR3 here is CASSLNRGGELFF. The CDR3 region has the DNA TGTGCCAGCAGCCTTAACAGGGGCGGGGAGCTGTTTTTT.

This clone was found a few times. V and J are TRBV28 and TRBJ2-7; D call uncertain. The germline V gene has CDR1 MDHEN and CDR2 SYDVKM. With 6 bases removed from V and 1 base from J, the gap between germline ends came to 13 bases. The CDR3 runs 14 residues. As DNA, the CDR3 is TGTGCCAGCAGCGCAGCGAGTCCGTCCTACGAGCAGTACTTC. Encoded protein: CASSAASPSYEQYF. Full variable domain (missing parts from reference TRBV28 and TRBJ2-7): DVKVTQSSRYLVKRTGEKVFLECVQDMDHENMFWYRQDPGLGLRLIYFSYDVKMKEKGDIPEGYSVSREKKERFSLILESASTNQTSMYLCASSAASPSYEQYFGPGTRLTVT.

The CDR3 region has the DNA TGTGCCAGCATCATAGCGGGGCTTGGGGCCAACGTCCTGACTTTC. This sequence encodes CASIIAGLGANVLTF. The V call is TRBV6-1, the J call TRBJ2-6; the match to TRBD2 covers 8 bases. Germline CDR1 and CDR2: MNHNS and SASEGT. The V and J ends lost 7 bases and 3 bases, in that order; junction bases with no gene match: 5. CDR3 length equals 15 residues.

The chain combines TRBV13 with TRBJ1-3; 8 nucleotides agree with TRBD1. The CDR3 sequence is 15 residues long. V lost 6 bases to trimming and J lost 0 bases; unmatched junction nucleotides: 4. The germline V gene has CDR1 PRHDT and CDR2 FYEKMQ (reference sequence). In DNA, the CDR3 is TGTGCCAGCAGAAGACAGGGGAGCTCTGGAAACACCATATATTTT. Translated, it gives CASRRQGSSGNTIYF.

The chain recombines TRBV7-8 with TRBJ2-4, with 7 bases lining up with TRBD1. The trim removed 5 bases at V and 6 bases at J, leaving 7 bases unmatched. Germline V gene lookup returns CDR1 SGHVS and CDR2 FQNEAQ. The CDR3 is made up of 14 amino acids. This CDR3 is CASSPTDRVNIQYF. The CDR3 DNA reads TGTGCCAGCAGCCCCACCGACAGGGTAAACATTCAGTACTTC.

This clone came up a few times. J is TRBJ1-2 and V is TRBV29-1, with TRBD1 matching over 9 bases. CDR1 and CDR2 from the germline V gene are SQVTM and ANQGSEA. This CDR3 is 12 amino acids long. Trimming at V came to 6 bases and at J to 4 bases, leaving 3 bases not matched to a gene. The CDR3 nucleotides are TGCAGCGTGGGACAGGGAGGCTATGGCTACACCTTC. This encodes CSVGQGGYGYTF.

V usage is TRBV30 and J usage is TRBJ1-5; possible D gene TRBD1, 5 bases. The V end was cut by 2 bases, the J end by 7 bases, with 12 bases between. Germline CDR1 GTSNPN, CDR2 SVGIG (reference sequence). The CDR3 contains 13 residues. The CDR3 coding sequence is TGTGCCTGGAGTAGGGGAATAGGGCAGCCCCAGCATTTT. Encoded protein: CAWSRGIGQPQHF. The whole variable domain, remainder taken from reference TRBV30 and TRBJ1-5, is SQTIHQWPATLVQPVGSPLSLECTVEGTSNPNLYWYRQAAGRGLQLLFYSVGIGQISSEVPQNLSASRPQDRQFILSSKKLLLSDSGFYLCAWSRGIGQPQHFGDGTRLSIL.

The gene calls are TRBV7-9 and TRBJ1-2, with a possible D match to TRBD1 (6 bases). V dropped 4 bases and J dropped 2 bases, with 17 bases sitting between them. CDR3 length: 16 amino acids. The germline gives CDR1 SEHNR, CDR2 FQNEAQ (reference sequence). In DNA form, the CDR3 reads TGTGCCAGCAGCTACAGCGGGGGCAGGCTAAACTATGGCTACACCTTC. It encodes CASSYSGGRLNYGYTF.

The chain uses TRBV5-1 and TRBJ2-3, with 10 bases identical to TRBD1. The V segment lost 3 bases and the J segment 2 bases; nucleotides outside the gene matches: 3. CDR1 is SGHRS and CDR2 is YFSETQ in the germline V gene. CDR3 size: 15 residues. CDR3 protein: CASSWGQGLTDTQYF. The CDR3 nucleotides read TGCGCCAGCAGCTGGGGACAGGGGCTCACAGATACGCAGTATTTT.

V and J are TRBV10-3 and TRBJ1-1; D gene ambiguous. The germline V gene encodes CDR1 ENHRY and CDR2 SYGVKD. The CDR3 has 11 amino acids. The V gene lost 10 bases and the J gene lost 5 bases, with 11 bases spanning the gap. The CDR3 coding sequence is TGTGCCAAAAGGCCGAGGACTGAAGCTTTCTTT. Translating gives CAKRPRTEAFF.

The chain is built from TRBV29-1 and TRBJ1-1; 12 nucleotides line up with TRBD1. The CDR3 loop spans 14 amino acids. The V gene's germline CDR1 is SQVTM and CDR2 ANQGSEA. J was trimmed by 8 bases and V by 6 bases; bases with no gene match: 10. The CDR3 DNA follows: TGCAGCGTCCAGAGGGGACAGGGGGCATTAGAAGCTTTCTTT. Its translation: CSVQRGQGALEAFF.

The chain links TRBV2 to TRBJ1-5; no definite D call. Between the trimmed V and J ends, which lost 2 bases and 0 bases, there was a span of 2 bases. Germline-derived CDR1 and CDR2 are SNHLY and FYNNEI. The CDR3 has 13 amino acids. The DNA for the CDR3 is TGTGCCAGCAGTGAATATAGCAATCAGCCCCAGCATTTT. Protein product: CASSEYSNQPQHF.

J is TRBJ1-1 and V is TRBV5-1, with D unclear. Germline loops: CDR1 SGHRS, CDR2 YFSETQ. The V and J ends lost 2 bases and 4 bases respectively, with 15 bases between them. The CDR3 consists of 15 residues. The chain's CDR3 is CASSLNTIDGTEAFF. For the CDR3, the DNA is TGCGCCAGCAGCTTAAATACTATAGACGGCACTGAAGCTTTCTTT.

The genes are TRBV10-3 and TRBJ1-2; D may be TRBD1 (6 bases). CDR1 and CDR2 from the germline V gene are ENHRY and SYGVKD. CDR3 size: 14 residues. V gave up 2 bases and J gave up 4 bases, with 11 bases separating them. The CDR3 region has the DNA TGTGCCATCAGTGAGGTGGGGGCTGGCTATGGCTACACCTTC. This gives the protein CAISEVGAGYGYTF.

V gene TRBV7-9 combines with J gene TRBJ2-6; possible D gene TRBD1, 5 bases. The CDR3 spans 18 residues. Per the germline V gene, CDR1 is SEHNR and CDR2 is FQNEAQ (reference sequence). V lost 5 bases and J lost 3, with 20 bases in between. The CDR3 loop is CASSSRGPGVNGANVLTF. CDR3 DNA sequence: TGTGCCAGCAGCAGTAGGGGCCCAGGAGTTAATGGGGCCAACGTCCTGACTTTC.

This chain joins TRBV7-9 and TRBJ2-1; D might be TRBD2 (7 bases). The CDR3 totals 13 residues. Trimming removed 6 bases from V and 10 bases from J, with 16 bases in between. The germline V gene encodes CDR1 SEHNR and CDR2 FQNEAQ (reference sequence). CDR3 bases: TGTGCCAGCAGACTGAACGGGGGGACAGAGCAGTTCTTC. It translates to CASRLNGGTEQFF.

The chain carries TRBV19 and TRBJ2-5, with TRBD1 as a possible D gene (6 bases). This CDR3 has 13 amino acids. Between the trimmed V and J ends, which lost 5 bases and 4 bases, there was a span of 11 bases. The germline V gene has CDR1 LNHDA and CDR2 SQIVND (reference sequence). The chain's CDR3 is CASSLQGRETQYF. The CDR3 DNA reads TGTGCCAGTAGTTTACAGGGAAGAGAGACCCAGTACTTC.

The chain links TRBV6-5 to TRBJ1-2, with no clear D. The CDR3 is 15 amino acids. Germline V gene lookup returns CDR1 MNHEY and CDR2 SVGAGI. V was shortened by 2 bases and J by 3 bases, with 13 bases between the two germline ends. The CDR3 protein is CASSYGSSSYYGYTF. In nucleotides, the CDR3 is TGTGCCAGCAGTTACGGCTCTTCGTCTTACTATGGCTACACCTTC.

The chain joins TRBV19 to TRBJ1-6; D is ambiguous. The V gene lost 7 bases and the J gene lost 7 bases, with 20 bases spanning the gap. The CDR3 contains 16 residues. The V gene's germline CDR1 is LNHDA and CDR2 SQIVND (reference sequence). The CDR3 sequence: CASTRRGVKENSPLHF. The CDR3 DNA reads TGTGCCAGTACTAGGCGCGGGGTCAAGGAAAATTCACCCCTCCACTTT.

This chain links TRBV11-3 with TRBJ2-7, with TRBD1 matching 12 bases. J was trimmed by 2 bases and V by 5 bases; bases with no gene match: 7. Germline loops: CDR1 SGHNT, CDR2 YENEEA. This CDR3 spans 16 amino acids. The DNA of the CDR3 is TGTGCCAGCAGCAAGGGACAGGGGGCTTCACCCTACGAGCAGTACTTC. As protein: CASSKGQGASPYEQYF.

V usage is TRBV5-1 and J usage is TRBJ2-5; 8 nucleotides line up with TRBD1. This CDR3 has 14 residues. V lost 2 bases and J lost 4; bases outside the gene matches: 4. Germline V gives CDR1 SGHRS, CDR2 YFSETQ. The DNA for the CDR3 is TGCGCCAGCAGCTTTCAGGGGGCGGGAGAGACCCAGTACTTC. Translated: CASSFQGAGETQYF.